These 16 T cell receptor beta chains share one sample of origin, sequenced in a study of T cell responses to AZD1222 COVID-19 vaccine. Assay used: immunoSEQ multiplex PCR; TCRdb lists only in-frame clones, some missing. This table has approximately 97,000 clones, about 85% appearing once. The material sequenced was peripheral blood, taken on day 0 of AZD1222 vaccination. These receptor sequences come from an adult in good health.

The chain combines TRBV6-5 with TRBJ1-6, with 8 bases identical to TRBD1. Germline trimming cut 2 bases from V and 7 bases from J; bases unmatched to any gene: 4. CDR3 length equals 15 residues. Germline lookup yields CDR1 MNHEY and CDR2 SVGAGI. The CDR3 loop reads CASSYRRDRNSPLHF. In nucleotides, the CDR3 is TGTGCCAGCAGTTACAGGCGGGACAGGAATTCACCCCTCCACTTT.

The chain links TRBV19 to TRBJ1-5; no reliable D call. The CDR3 consists of 15 residues. Germline values: CDR1 LNHDA, CDR2 SQIVND (reference sequence). The germline V and J ends were trimmed by 7 bases and 5 bases, with 18 bases remaining between them. The chain's CDR3 is CASKAGPSGDQPQHF. In DNA, the CDR3 is TGTGCCAGTAAAGCAGGCCCTTCGGGTGATCAGCCCCAGCATTTT.

The rearrangement joins TRBV5-6 to TRBJ2-1; D may correspond to TRBD1 or TRBD2 (6 bases each). The length of the CDR3 is 13 residues. V shed 5 bases and J shed 10 bases, with 16 bases lying between them. The germline V gene has CDR1 SGHDT and CDR2 YYEEEE. CDR3 loop: CASRRGAPGEQFF. The CDR3 bases are TGTGCCAGCAGAAGGGGGGCCCCGGGGGAGCAGTTCTTC.

The gene calls are TRBV4-1 and TRBJ2-5, with 7 nucleotides matching TRBD2. The CDR3 has 14 amino acids. Germline loops: CDR1 MGHRA, CDR2 YSYEKL. V lost 4 bases and J lost 4; bases outside the gene matches: 6. CDR3: CASSPRDYGETQYF. The CDR3 DNA reads as TGCGCCAGCAGCCCGAGGGACTACGGAGAGACCCAGTACTTC.

The chain couples TRBV5-1 to TRBJ2-3; no definite D call. The germline V and J ends were trimmed by 0 bases and 4 bases, with 6 bases remaining between them. The CDR3 length is 13 residues. Per germline, CDR1 SGHRS and CDR2 YFSETQ. Here the CDR3 reads CASSLESADTQYF. Here the CDR3 DNA reads TGCGCCAGCAGCTTGGAATCGGCAGATACGCAGTATTTT.

This clone was picked up one time. The chain uses TRBV4-2 and TRBJ1-1; perhaps TRBD1 as D (6 bases). Trimming took off 0 bases at V and 4 bases at J, with 18 bases between the two ends. CDR3 size: 17 residues. The germline V gene encodes CDR1 LGHNA and CDR2 YNFKEQ. The CDR3 DNA reads as TGTGCCAGCAGCCAAGAACCACAGGGCGGAAGGCGCACTGAAGCTTTCTTT. This codes for CASSQEPQGGRRTEAFF.

V is TRBV30 and J is TRBJ1-4, with a tentative D call TRBD1 (5 bases). The CDR3 extends over 13 amino acids. Germline CDR1 GTSNPN, CDR2 SVGIG (reference sequence). The V end lost 3 bases, the J end lost 16 bases, and 21 bases lay between the germline ends. CDR3 protein: CAWSVRGGVMRFF. The CDR3 DNA sequence: TGTGCCTGGAGCGTTAGGGGCGGAGTGATGAGGTTTTTT.

V usage is TRBV5-6 and J usage is TRBJ1-6, with D unclear. The CDR3 has 15 amino acids. The germline CDR1 and CDR2 sequences are SGHDT and YYEEEE. The V gene lost 0 bases and the J gene lost 10 bases, with 14 bases spanning the gap. The CDR3 is CASSLGPGERSPLHF. CDR3 nucleotide sequence: TGTGCCAGCAGCTTGGGCCCCGGGGAGCGGTCACCCCTCCACTTT.

This clone was counted once. V is TRBV9 and J is TRBJ2-3; maybe TRBD2 (6 bases). In germline, CDR1 is SGDLS, CDR2 YYNGEE. Between the trimmed V and J ends, which lost 3 bases and 5 bases, there was a span of 19 bases. The CDR3 length is 16 residues. CDR3 loop: CASSERVGTQGDTQYF. CDR3 nucleotide sequence: TGTGCCAGCAGCGAGAGGGTAGGGACTCAAGGAGATACGCAGTATTTT. The entire variable domain, with the rest obtained from reference TRBV9 and TRBJ2-3, is as follows: DSGVTQTPKHLITATGQRVTLRCSPRSGDLSVYWYQQSLDQGLQFLIQYYNGEERAKGNILERFSAQQFPDLHSELNLSSLELGDSALYFCASSERVGTQGDTQYFGPGTRLTVL.

V usage is TRBV29-1 and J usage is TRBJ2-2, with unresolved D. The CDR3 runs 14 residues. Trimming took 0 bases from V and 4 from J, leaving 9 bases between them. Germline CDR1 reads SQVTM; CDR2 reads ANQGSEA. DNA for the CDR3: TGCAGCGTTGAAGAGTACCGGCGCACCGGGGAGCTGTTTTTT. This encodes CSVEEYRRTGELFF.

This chain connects TRBV7-8 to TRBJ1-5; D ambiguous. The CDR3 contains 14 residues. Germline V gene sequence: CDR1 SGHVS, CDR2 FQNEAQ. The V and J ends lost 8 bases and 2 bases respectively, with 13 bases between them. The CDR3 reads CASVGGIGNQPQHF. The CDR3 DNA reads TGTGCCAGCGTAGGCGGGATTGGCAATCAGCCCCAGCATTTT.

The chain has TRBV19 and TRBJ2-5; D is undetermined. This CDR3 comprises 9 residues. The germline V gene has CDR1 LNHDA and CDR2 SQIVND (reference sequence). V was pared by 9 bases and J by 3 bases, with 2 bases between. The CDR3 bases are TGTGCCAGAAAAGAGACCCAGTACTTC. Translating it yields CARKETQYF.

As for this clone: One end of the junction varies from germline; a read error may be responsible. The CDR3 reads CASSFTRNSEAFF. In DNA form, the CDR3 reads TGTGCCAGCAGTTTCACACGGAACAGTGAAGCTTTCTTT. This chain joins TRBV7-9 and TRBJ1-1; D remains unclear. Germline lookup yields CDR1 SEHNR and CDR2 FQNEAQ (reference sequence). The CDR3 is 13 amino acids.

The gene calls are TRBV5-1 and TRBJ1-3; D might be TRBD1 (6 bases). Between the trimmed V and J ends, which lost 2 bases and 4 bases, there was a span of 16 bases. Germline CDR1 reads SGHRS; CDR2 reads YFSETQ. The CDR3 totals 16 residues. CDR3 loop: CASSLGPGAEGNTIYF. The CDR3 bases are TGCGCCAGCAGCTTAGGGCCGGGGGCGGAAGGAAACACCATATATTTT.

This rearrangement joins TRBV11-2 to TRBJ2-3; 14 nucleotides line up with TRBD2. The germline gives CDR1 SGHAT, CDR2 FQNNGV. CDR3 length equals 17 residues. V lost 1 base, J lost 6 bases, and 6 bases stayed unmatched. The CDR3 region has the DNA TGTGCCAGCAGCTTAGGAGGGACTAGCGGGGGAGGGGATACGCAGTATTTT. It is translated as CASSLGGTSGGGDTQYF.

This clone has a single count. V gene TRBV4-2 combines with J gene TRBJ2-3; D may be TRBD2 (5 bases). Germline V gene sequence: CDR1 LGHNA, CDR2 YNFKEQ. V lost 1 base and J lost 1, with 18 bases in between. The CDR3 loop spans 18 amino acids. As DNA, the CDR3 is TGTGCCAGCAGCCAAGCCCGGAGTGGGCTAGCTGGCACAGATACGCAGTATTTT. It specifies CASSQARSGLAGTDTQYF.